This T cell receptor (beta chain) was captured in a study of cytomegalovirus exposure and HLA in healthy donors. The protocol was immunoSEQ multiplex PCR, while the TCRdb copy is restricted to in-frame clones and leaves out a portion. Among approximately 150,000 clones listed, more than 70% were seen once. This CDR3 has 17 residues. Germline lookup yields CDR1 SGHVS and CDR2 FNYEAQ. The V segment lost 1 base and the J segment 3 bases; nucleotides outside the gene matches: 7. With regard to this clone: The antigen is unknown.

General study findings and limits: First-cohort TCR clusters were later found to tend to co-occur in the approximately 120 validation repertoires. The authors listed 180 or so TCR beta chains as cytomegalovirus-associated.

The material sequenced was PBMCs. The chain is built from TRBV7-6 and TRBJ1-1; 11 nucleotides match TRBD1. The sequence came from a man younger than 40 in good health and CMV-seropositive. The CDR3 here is CASSLGWTGGADTEAFF. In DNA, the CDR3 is TGTGCCAGCAGCTTAGGTTGGACAGGGGGCGCAGACACTGAAGCTTTCTTT.